Below, 27 T cell receptor beta chains from the same sample are listed, as sequenced in a study of blood T cell repertoires in COVID-19. The method was immunoSEQ multiplex PCR; TCRdb's version includes in-frame clones alone and lacks a portion of them. Among 150,000 to 200,000 clones listed, roughly nine tenths were seen once. Sequencing was performed on peripheral blood. These receptors all come from a woman aged 55-69 years with COVID-19, enrolled during active disease.

V gene TRBV6-1 combines with J gene TRBJ1-4, with 7 bases that match TRBD1. There are 14 residues in the CDR3. Germline CDR1 and CDR2: MNHNS and SASEGT. V shed 1 base, J shed 4 bases, and the junction held 0 bases outside the gene matches. DNA for the CDR3: TGTGCCAGCAGTGAAGACAGGGGTAATGAAAAACTGTTTTTT. This translates into CASSEDRGNEKLFF.

This clone was seen just once. The rearrangement uses TRBV9 and TRBJ2-7; TRBD2 matches 7 bases. Germline trimming cut 3 bases from V and 6 bases from J; bases unmatched to any gene: 15. The germline gives CDR1 SGDLS, CDR2 YYNGEE. The CDR3 is 16 amino acids. The CDR3 coding sequence is TGTGCCAGCAGCGGAAGCCCCGAGGAGCGGGATAGCGAGCAGTACTTC. This gives the protein CASSGSPEERDSEQYF.

The chain is built from TRBV4-3 and TRBJ2-7; 13 bases align to TRBD2. This CDR3 has 16 residues. Germline V gene data show CDR1 as LGHNA and CDR2 as YSLEER. J was trimmed by 0 bases and V by 1 base; bases with no gene match: 0. The CDR3 loop is CASSQGLAGGSYEQYF. CDR3 nucleotide sequence: TGCGCCAGCAGCCAAGGACTAGCGGGAGGCTCCTACGAGCAGTACTTC.

The chain combines TRBV7-2 with TRBJ1-2, with D maybe TRBD1 (5 bases). From germline, CDR1 is SGHTA and CDR2 FQGNSA. The CDR3 extends over 15 amino acids. Deletions cut 1 base from V and 8 bases from J, with 17 bases between. Here the CDR3 DNA reads TGTGCCAGCAGCTTAGGGGCAGGGCGTCTTTGGGGCTACACCTTC. It is translated as CASSLGAGRLWGYTF. Full variable domain (outside the CDR3, taken from reference TRBV7-2 and TRBJ1-2): GAGVSQSPSNKVTEKGKDVELRCDPISGHTALYWYRQSLGQGLEFLIYFQGNSAPDKSGLPSDRFSAERTGGSVSTLTIQRTQQEDSAVYLCASSLGAGRLWGYTFGSGTRLTVV.

This clone was detected a few times. CDR3 bases: TGTGCCAGCAGCCTCTCGATGGAGACAGGAGCTAACTATGGCTACACCTTC. Translating it yields CASSLSMETGANYGYTF. This chain connects TRBV5-5 to TRBJ1-2; perhaps TRBD1 as D (6 bases). Germline V gene data show CDR1 as SGHKS and CDR2 as YYEKEE (reference sequence). The germline V and J ends were trimmed by 4 bases and 0 bases, with 19 bases remaining between them. The CDR3 runs 17 residues.

The chain uses TRBV28 and TRBJ2-2; a possible D gene is TRBD2 (7 bases). CDR3 length equals 16 residues. The V and J ends lost 1 base and 8 bases respectively, with 17 bases between them. Germline loops: CDR1 MDHEN, CDR2 SYDVKM. For the CDR3, the DNA is TGTGCCAGCAGTTTATATGAAGGGGGGGCGAAAGGGGAGCTGTTTTTT. Encoded protein: CASSLYEGGAKGELFF.

The rearrangement uses TRBV6-1 and TRBJ1-2; D is possibly TRBD1 (5 bases). The CDR3 length is 12 residues. Deletions cut 6 bases from V and 8 bases from J, with 13 bases between. The germline gives CDR1 MNHNS, CDR2 SASEGT. CDR3 in amino acids: CASRPGLPGYTF. Written as DNA, the CDR3 is TGTGCCAGCAGGCCGGGACTCCCAGGCTACACCTTC.

The gene calls are TRBV6-5 and TRBJ1-5; no clear D gene. This CDR3 has 15 amino acids. CDR1 is MNHEY and CDR2 is SVGAGI in the germline V gene. V was trimmed by 0 bases and J by 5 bases, leaving 11 bases between them. CDR3 bases: TGTGCCAGCAGTTACTCAGCGGGATTACATCAGCCCCAGCATTTT. It is translated as CASSYSAGLHQPQHF.

The rearrangement links TRBV7-2 to TRBJ2-5, with 11 bases matching TRBD2. The junction had 7 bases not matched to a gene; V was cut back by 5 bases and J by 5 bases. This CDR3 spans 15 amino acids. CDR1 is SGHTA and CDR2 is FQGNSA in the germline V gene. For the CDR3, the DNA is TGTGCCAGCAGCCTCATAGCGGGAGGGCAGGAGACCCAGTACTTC. This encodes CASSLIAGGQETQYF.

The chain links TRBV4-1 to TRBJ2-3, with 12 nucleotides matching TRBD2. V trimming: 0 bases; J trimming: 6 bases; junction bases outside the gene matches: 10. Per the germline V gene, CDR1 is MGHRA and CDR2 is YSYEKL. The CDR3 spans 18 residues. The CDR3 here is CASSQEGGLAGQRDTQYF. CDR3 DNA sequence: TGCGCCAGCAGCCAAGAGGGTGGACTAGCGGGACAGCGGGATACGCAGTATTTT.

This rearrangement joins TRBV18 to TRBJ1-1; D call uncertain. This CDR3 comprises 10 residues. Germline V gene sequence: CDR1 KGHSH, CDR2 LQKENI. V was trimmed by 11 bases and J by 6 bases, leaving 10 bases between them. The CDR3 sequence: CAQSESEAFF. CDR3 DNA: TGTGCCCAATCCGAGTCTGAAGCTTTCTTT.

In regard to this clone: The junction and the germline gene differ at one end; a read error may be behind it. This chain connects TRBV4-3 to TRBJ2-3, with 9 bases fitting TRBD1. CDR1 and CDR2 from the germline V gene are LGHNA and YSLEER. The CDR3 has 18 amino acids. The CDR3 DNA is TGCGCCAGCAGCCAAGGACAAAATGGGGGACAGGGCACATATACGCAGTATTTT. This codes for CASSQGQNGGQGTYTQYF.

The CDR3 DNA reads as TGCGCCAGCAGCCAAGACATCTCGCTCGGACAGGGGGCGGGAGAGACCCAGTACTTC. Translating gives CASSQDISLGQGAGETQYF. J is TRBJ2-5 and V is TRBV4-3, with 11 bases aligning to TRBD1. This CDR3 region has 19 residues. In germline, CDR1 is LGHNA, CDR2 YSLEER. V gave up 0 bases and J gave up 4 bases; unmatched junction bases: 13.

The rearrangement uses TRBV29-1 and TRBJ1-6; 7 bases align to TRBD1. Trimming removed 7 bases from V and 6 bases from J; junction bases left unmatched: 6. The germline gives CDR1 SQVTM, CDR2 ANQGSEA. This CDR3 is 13 amino acids long. The CDR3 DNA is TGCAGCGCACAAGACAGGGTTAATTCACCCCTCCACTTT. This encodes CSAQDRVNSPLHF.

This clone was found a few times. This chain's CDR3 is CATSSPGQGLRQPQHF. CDR3 coding DNA: TGTGCCACCAGCAGCCCGGGACAGGGATTGCGTCAGCCCCAGCATTTT. V gene TRBV15 combines with J gene TRBJ1-5; the match to TRBD1 covers 9 bases. The CDR3 totals 16 residues. J gave up 6 bases and V 3 bases, and 9 bases lay outside the gene matches. Germline CDR1 LNHNV, CDR2 YYDKDF (reference sequence).

The rearrangement links TRBV5-1 to TRBJ2-2, with D possibly matching TRBD2 (6 bases). Trimming took off 0 bases at V and 8 bases at J, with 11 bases between the two ends. The CDR3 is 14 residues long. Germline CDR1 reads SGHRS; CDR2 reads YFSETQ. The CDR3 loop is CASSLAGVRGELFF. The CDR3 DNA is TGCGCCAGCAGCTTGGCGGGAGTACGAGGGGAGCTGTTTTTT.

The V gene is TRBV27, the J gene TRBJ2-3; maybe TRBD2 (6 bases). The ends were cut back, 3 bases at V and 5 bases at J, with 12 bases in the middle. This CDR3 spans 14 amino acids. The germline CDR1 and CDR2 sequences are MNHEY and SMNVEV (reference sequence). This CDR3 reads CASSFRDSRDTQYF. CDR3 bases: TGTGCCAGCAGTTTCCGGGACTCCCGAGATACGCAGTATTTT.

This clone has just a few counts. The gene calls are TRBV12-3 or TRBV12-4 and TRBJ1-2; the D is unclear. Trimming left V 5 bases short and J 6 bases short, with 10 bases between. CDR3 length: 12 amino acids. The CDR3 spells CASSLVTDGYTF. DNA for the CDR3: TGTGCCAGCAGTCTTGTTACGGATGGCTACACCTTC.

CDR3 coding DNA: TGTGCCAGCAGTTACTCGGAGGTACACAATGAGCAGTTCTTC. Encoded protein: CASSYSEVHNEQFF. The genes are TRBV6-6 and TRBJ2-1; maybe TRBD2 (5 bases). Germline-derived CDR1 and CDR2 are MNHNY and SVGAGI (reference sequence). Trimming left V 0 bases short and J 5 bases short, with 8 bases between. This CDR3 comprises 14 residues.

The rearrangement joins TRBV15 to TRBJ2-1; no definite D call. V was pared by 1 base and J by 3 bases, with 10 bases between. There are 15 residues in the CDR3. CDR1 is LNHNV and CDR2 is YYDKDF in the germline V gene (reference sequence). The CDR3 DNA is TGTGCCACCAGCAGAGTGTCAGGCGACTACAATGAGCAGTTCTTC. Its translation is CATSRVSGDYNEQFF.

The chain links TRBV5-1 to TRBJ2-2; 12 bases agree with TRBD2. The ends lost 9 bases at V and 2 bases at J; junction bases unmatched: 8. The CDR3 runs 16 residues. The germline V gene has CDR1 SGHRS and CDR2 YFSETQ. Here the CDR3 DNA reads TGCGCCACGTCCTGGACTAGCGGGGCTAACACCGGGGAGCTGTTTTTT. Its protein product is CATSWTSGANTGELFF.

The chain is built from TRBV6-5 and TRBJ1-1; D remains ambiguous. The CDR3 spans 13 residues. V lost 2 bases, J lost 5 bases, and 9 bases lay in between. Germline V lookup: CDR1 MNHEY, CDR2 SVGAGI. CDR3 in DNA: TGTGCCAGCAGTTACGGGAGGAAAACTGAAGCTTTCTTT. Its translation: CASSYGRKTEAFF.

Remarks on this clone: The same CDR3 arises from other DNA sequences in this sample as well. J is TRBJ2-7 and V is TRBV18, with D possibly matching TRBD1 (6 bases). V was shortened by 2 bases and J by 2 bases, with 7 bases between the two germline ends. Germline-derived CDR1 and CDR2 are KGHSH and LQKENI. The CDR3 is 13 residues long. The CDR3 DNA reads as TGTGCCAGCTCACCAGGACAGACCTACGAGCAGTACTTC. Amino acid sequence: CASSPGQTYEQYF. The full variable domain, rest sourced from reference TRBV18 and TRBJ2-7, is NAGVMQNPRHLVRRRGQEARLRCSPMKGHSHVYWYRQLPEEGLKFMVYLQKENIIDESGMPKERFSAEFPKEGPSILRIQQVVRGDSAAYFCASSPGQTYEQYFGPGTRLTVT.

The gene calls are TRBV7-8 and TRBJ1-4, with D uncertain. This CDR3 is 15 amino acids long. The V gene lost 5 bases and the J gene lost 8 bases, with 18 bases spanning the gap. Germline V gene data show CDR1 as SGHVS and CDR2 as FQNEAQ. In DNA, the CDR3 is TGTGCCAGCAGCCCCCGGACTGAAGGAGGGGAAAAACTGTTTTTT. Protein product: CASSPRTEGGEKLFF. Supplemented by reference TRBV7-8 and TRBJ1-4, the full variable domain reads GAGVSQSPRYKVAKRGQDVALRCDPISGHVSLFWYQQALGQGPEFLTYFQNEAQLDKSGLPSDRFFAERPEGSVSTLKIQRTQQEDSAVYLCASSPRTEGGEKLFFGSGTQLSVL.

This chain uses TRBV10-3 with TRBJ1-2, with 8 nucleotides matching TRBD1. V was pared by 7 bases and J by 4 bases, with 5 bases of the junction left unmatched. The CDR3 has 13 residues. The V gene's germline CDR1 is ENHRY and CDR2 SYGVKD. CDR3 sequence: CAINSGQAYGYTF. Written as DNA, the CDR3 is TGTGCCATCAACTCGGGACAGGCCTATGGCTACACCTTC.

The chain joins TRBV15 to TRBJ1-6; a possible D gene is TRBD1 (6 bases). CDR1 is LNHNV, CDR2 YYDKDF, per germline (reference sequence). The CDR3 covers 15 residues. V was cut by 2 bases and J by 7 bases, with 12 bases left in between. This chain's CDR3 is CATSRKQGINSPLHF. DNA of the CDR3: TGTGCCACCAGCAGAAAACAGGGTATCAATTCACCCCTCCACTTT.

The chain couples TRBV10-3 to TRBJ2-7; D remains ambiguous. The CDR3 length is 11 residues. Germline CDR1 reads ENHRY; CDR2 reads SYGVKD. V lost 1 base and J lost 7, with 5 bases in between. The CDR3 here is CAISEFSEQYF. DNA of the CDR3: TGTGCCATCAGTGAGTTCTCGGAGCAGTACTTC.